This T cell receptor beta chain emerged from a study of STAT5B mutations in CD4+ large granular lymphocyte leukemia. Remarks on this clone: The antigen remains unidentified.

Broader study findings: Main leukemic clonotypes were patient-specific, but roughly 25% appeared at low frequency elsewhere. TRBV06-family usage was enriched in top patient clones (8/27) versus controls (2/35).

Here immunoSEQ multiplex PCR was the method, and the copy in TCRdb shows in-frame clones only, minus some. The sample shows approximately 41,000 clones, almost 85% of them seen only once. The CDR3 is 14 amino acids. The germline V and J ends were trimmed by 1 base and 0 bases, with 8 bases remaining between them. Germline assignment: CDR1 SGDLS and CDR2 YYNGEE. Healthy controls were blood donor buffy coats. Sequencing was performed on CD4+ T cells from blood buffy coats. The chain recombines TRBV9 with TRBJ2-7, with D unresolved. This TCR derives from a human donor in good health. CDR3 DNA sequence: TGTGCCAGCAGCGTATTGTGGGACTCCTACGAGCAGTACTTC. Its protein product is CASSVLWDSYEQYF.